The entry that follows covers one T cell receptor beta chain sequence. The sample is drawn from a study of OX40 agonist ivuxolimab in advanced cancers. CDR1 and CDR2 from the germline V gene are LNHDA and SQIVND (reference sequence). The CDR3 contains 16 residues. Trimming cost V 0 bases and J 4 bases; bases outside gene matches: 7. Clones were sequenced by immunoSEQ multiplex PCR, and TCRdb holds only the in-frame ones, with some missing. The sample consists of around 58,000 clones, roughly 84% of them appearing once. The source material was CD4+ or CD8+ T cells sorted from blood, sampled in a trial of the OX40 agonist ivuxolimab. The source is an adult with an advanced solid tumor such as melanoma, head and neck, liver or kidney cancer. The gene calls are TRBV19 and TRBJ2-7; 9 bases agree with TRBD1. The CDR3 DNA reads TGTGCCAGTAGTATAGATCGGGGACAGGGATTTTACGAGCAGTACTTC. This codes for CASSIDRGQGFYEQYF.